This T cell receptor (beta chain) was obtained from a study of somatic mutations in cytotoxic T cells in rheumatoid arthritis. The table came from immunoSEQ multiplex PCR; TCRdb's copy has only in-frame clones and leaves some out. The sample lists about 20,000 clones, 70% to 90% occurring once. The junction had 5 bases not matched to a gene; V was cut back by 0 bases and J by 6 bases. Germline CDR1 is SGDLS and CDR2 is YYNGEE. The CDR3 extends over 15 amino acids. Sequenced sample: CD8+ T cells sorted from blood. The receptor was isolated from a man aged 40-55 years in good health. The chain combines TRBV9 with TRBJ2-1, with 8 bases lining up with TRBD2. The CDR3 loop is CASSVDGGRPNEQFF. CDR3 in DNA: TGTGCCAGCAGCGTAGACGGCGGGAGGCCCAATGAGCAGTTCTTC.